This T cell receptor beta chain stems from a study of human T cells and chemical hapten exposure. Background on the study: There were per-sample TCR yield variations, arising mainly from small pooled library volume differences.

In regard to this clonotype: Its antigen is as yet unknown.

This CDR3 has 12 residues. Trimming cost V 2 bases and J 3 bases, with 2 bases left between them. The library attached unique molecular identifiers to individual cDNA molecules. Authors' data handling: A typical sample had some 87,000 TCRs, with about 23,224 to 750,000 overall. In TCRdb, the reads were re-called with MiXCR into one record per CDR3 protein. For this entry, the V and J calls and clone size follow TCRdb and not the study's own pipeline. The sample has around 120,000 distinct CDR3 sequences, approximately 9% seen once. Researchers extracted total RNA from unfractionated whole blood. Overall study findings and caveats: High-frequency TCRs, those above 1 in 1000, stayed the same after DPC sensitization.

Sequenced input: whole blood. The chain couples TRBV12-3 or TRBV12-4 to TRBJ1-3; D gene uncertain. This clonotype was sampled from a human donor in good health. Some clones in this sample may be carry-over from other donors' samples. The CDR3 loop is CASSLFGNTIYF. DNA of the CDR3: TGTGCCAGCAGTTTATTTGGAAACACCATATATTTT.